This T cell receptor beta chain was identified in a study of identical twins. General observations from the study: Invariant populations such as MAIT and iNKT cells could partly muddle zero-insertion analyses.

As for this clonotype: The antigen is unknown.

TCRdb ran MiXCR on the 5' RACE reads and lists one entry per CDR3 protein. The table includes under 900,000 distinct CDR3 sequences, 15% to 20% detected once. This CDR3 contains 16 residues. Germline values: CDR1 SGHRS, CDR2 YFSETQ. V trimming: 2 bases; J trimming: 7 bases; junction bases outside the gene matches: 10. This sample was also put to use in a study of T cells expressing NK-cell markers. That work adds: These same clonotypes (in a few donors) also led the CD3+CD56-NKG2C+ fraction.

The clonotype originates from a woman under 30 in good health. The rearrangement links TRBV5-1 to TRBJ2-1, with 9 bases matching TRBD1. The specimen was PBMCs. The CDR3 DNA sequence: TGCGCCAGCAGCTTATCCAGACAGGGGGGGTCGAATGAGCAGTTCTTC. This translates into CASSLSRQGGSNEQFF.